Following are 4 T cell receptor beta chains from one sample sequenced in a study of glioma-infiltrating T cells after dendritic cell vaccination. This table comes from immunoSEQ multiplex PCR, and its TCRdb copy is limited to in-frame clones, with some not included. Among 55,000 to 75,000 clones, roughly 83% were seen once, and the ten largest hold more than 15%. Time point specified: after dendritic cell vaccination, including at tumor progression/relapse. Sequencing was performed on blood, taken after dendritic cell vaccination. Receptor source: a human donor with glioblastoma.

The chain has TRBV30 and TRBJ2-7; D is unclear. V lost 2 bases to trimming and J lost 4 bases, with 9 bases between them. Germline CDR1 GTSNPN, CDR2 SVGIG (reference sequence). This CDR3 comprises 12 residues. The CDR3 DNA reads TGTGCCTGGAGTATGACACGTTACGAGCAGTACTTC. Protein sequence: CAWSMTRYEQYF.

This chain links TRBV5-4 with TRBJ1-6; the D is unclear. Trimming took off 0 bases at V and 4 bases at J, with 8 bases between the two ends. Germline CDR1 SGHNT, CDR2 YYREEE (reference sequence). This CDR3 spans 15 amino acids. The CDR3 protein is CASSLGEGYNSPLHF. DNA of the CDR3: TGTGCCAGCAGCTTGGGAGAGGGTTATAATTCACCCCTCCACTTT.

The chain links TRBV5-5 to TRBJ2-6; no clear D. Germline CDR1 reads SGHKS; CDR2 reads YYEKEE (reference sequence). This CDR3 has 16 residues. V was pared by 2 bases and J by 1 base, with 10 bases between. The CDR3 spells CASSFQARSGANVLTF. The CDR3 DNA is TGTGCCAGCAGCTTTCAAGCGAGGTCTGGGGCCAACGTCCTGACTTTC.

The rearrangement links TRBV5-1 to TRBJ2-7; TRBD1 matches 7 bases. Per germline, CDR1 SGHRS and CDR2 YFSETQ. This CDR3 has 14 amino acids. The J segment lost 5 bases and the V segment lost 0 bases, leaving 5 bases of the junction unmatched. CDR3 nucleotide sequence: TGCGCCAGCAGCTTGGGGGTGACAGGGAACGAGCAGTACTTC. Protein sequence: CASSLGVTGNEQYF.